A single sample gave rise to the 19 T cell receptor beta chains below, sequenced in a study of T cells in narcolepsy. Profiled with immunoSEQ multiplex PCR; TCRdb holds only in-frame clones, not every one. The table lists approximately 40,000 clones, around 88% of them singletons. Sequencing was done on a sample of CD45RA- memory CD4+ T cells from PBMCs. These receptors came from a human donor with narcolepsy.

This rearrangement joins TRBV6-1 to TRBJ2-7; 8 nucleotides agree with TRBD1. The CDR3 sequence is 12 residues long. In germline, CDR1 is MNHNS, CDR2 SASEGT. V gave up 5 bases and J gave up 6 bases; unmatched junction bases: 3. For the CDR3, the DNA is TGTGCCAGCAGTAAAGGGACAGGCGAGCAGTACTTC. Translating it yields CASSKGTGEQYF.

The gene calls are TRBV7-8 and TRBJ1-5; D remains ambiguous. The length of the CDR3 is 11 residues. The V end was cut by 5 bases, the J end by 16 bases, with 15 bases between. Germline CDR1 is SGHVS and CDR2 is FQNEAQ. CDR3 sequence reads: CASSPGDSIHF. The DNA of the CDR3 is TGTGCCAGCAGCCCTGGTGACTCGATACATTTT.

CDR3 coding DNA: TGTGCCACCAGTCGTCAGGGAGGCTTTGAGCCCCAGCATTTT. Translating gives CATSRQGGFEPQHF. This chain connects TRBV15 to TRBJ1-5; maybe TRBD1 (5 bases). This CDR3 is 14 amino acids long. The V gene's germline CDR1 is LNHNV and CDR2 YYDKDF (reference sequence). V lost 6 bases to trimming and J lost 8 bases, with 17 bases between them.

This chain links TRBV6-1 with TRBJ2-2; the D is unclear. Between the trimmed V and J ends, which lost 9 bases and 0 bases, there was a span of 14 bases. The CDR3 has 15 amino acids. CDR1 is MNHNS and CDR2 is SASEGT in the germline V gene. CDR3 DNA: TGTGCCAGTCGAGAGGCGCGTACGAACACCGGGGAGCTGTTTTTT. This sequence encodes CASREARTNTGELFF.

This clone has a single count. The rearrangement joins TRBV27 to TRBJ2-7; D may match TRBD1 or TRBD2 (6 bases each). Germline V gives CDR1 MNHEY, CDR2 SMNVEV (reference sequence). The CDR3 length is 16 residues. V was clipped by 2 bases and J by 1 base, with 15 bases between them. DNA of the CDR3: TGTGCCAGCAGTTTACGGGCCGGGGGCAGGTCCTACGAGCAGTACTTC. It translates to CASSLRAGGRSYEQYF.

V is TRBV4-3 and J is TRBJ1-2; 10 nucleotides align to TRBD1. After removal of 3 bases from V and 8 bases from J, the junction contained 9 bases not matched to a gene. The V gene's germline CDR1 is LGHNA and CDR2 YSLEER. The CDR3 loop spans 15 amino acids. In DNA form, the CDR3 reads TGCGCCAGCAGCCAGACAGGGGGCGCACCCCACGGCTACACCTTC. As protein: CASSQTGGAPHGYTF.

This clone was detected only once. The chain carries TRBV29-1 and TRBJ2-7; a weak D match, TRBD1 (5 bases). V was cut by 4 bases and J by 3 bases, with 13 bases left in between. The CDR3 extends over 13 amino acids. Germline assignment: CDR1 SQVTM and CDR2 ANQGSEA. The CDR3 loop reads CSVGRGRGYEQYF. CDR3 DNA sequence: TGCAGCGTTGGTAGGGGAAGGGGCTACGAGCAGTACTTC.

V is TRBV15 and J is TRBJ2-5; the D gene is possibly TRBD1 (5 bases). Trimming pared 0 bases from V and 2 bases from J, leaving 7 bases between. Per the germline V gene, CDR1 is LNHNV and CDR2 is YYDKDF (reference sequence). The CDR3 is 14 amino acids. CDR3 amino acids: CATSRDRTQETQYF. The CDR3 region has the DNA TGTGCCACCAGCAGAGATAGGACACAAGAGACCCAGTACTTC.

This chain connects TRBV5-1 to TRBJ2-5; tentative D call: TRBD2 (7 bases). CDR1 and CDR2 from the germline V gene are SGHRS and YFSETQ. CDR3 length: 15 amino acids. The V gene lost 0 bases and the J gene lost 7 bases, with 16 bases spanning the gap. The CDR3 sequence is CASSLAGGREGTQYF. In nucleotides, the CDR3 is TGCGCCAGCAGCTTGGCGGGGGGCAGAGAGGGGACCCAGTACTTC.

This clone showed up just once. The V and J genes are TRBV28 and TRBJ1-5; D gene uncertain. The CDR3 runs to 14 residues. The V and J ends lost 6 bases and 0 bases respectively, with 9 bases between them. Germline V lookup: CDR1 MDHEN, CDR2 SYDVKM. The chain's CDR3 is CASRQIISNQPQHF. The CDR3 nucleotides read TGTGCCAGCAGGCAGATCATTAGCAATCAGCCCCAGCATTTT.

The CDR3 DNA reads TGTGCCATCAGCCCCCGGACGGACTCTGGAAACACCATATATTTT. This encodes CAISPRTDSGNTIYF. The rearrangement uses TRBV10-3 and TRBJ1-3; no reliable D call. Trimming removed 6 bases from V and 0 bases from J, with 12 bases in between. This CDR3 comprises 15 residues. Germline CDR1 and CDR2: ENHRY and SYGVKD.

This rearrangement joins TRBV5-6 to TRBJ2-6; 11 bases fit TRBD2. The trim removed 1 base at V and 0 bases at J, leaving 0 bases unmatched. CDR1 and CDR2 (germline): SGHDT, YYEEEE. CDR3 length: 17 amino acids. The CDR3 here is CASSLTSGSSGANVLTF. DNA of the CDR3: TGTGCCAGCAGCTTGACTAGCGGGAGCTCTGGGGCCAACGTCCTGACTTTC. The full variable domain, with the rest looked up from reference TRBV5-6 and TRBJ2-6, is DAGVTQSPTHLIKTRGQQVTLRCSPKSGHDTVSWYQQALGQGPQFIFQYYEEEERQRGNFPDRFSGHQFPNYSSELNVNALLLGDSALYLCASSLTSGSSGANVLTFGAGSRLTVL.

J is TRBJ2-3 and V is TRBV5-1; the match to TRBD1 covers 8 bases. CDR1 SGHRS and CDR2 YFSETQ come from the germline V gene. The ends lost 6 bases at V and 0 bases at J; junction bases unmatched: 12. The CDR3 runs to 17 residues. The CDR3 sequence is CASTLQGGHPSTDTQYF. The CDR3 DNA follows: TGCGCCAGCACCCTACAGGGGGGACATCCTAGCACAGATACGCAGTATTTT.

CDR3 in amino acids: CASRGGLYSNQPQHF. DNA of the CDR3: TGTGCCAGCAGGGGGGGCCTGTATAGCAATCAGCCCCAGCATTTT. J is TRBJ1-5 and V is TRBV6-6; D might be TRBD1 (6 bases). The CDR3 loop spans 15 amino acids. V lost 6 bases, J lost 0 bases, and 12 bases lay in between. The germline V gene has CDR1 MNHNY and CDR2 SVGAGI (reference sequence).

The CDR3 sequence: CASSEEQRSNYEQYF. CDR3 coding DNA: TGTGCCAGCAGTGAAGAGCAGAGGTCAAATTACGAGCAGTACTTC. V is TRBV6-1 and J is TRBJ2-7, with no clear D. The ends were cut back, 1 base at V and 4 bases at J, with 14 bases in the middle. This CDR3 spans 15 amino acids. Germline V gives CDR1 MNHNS, CDR2 SASEGT.

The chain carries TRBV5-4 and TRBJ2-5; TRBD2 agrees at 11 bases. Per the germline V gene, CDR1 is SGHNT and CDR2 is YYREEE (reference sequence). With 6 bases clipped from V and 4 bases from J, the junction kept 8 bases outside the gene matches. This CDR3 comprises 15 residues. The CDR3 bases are TGTGCCAGCACCACCAGACTAGCGGGGCGAGAGACCCAGTACTTC. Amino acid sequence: CASTTRLAGRETQYF.

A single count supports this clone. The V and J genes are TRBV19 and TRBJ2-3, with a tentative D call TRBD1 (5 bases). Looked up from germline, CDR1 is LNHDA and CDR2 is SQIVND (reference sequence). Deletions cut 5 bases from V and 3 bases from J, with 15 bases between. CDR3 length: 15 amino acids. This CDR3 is CASSLQDAWTDTQYF. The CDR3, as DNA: TGTGCCAGTAGTCTACAGGATGCATGGACAGATACGCAGTATTTT.

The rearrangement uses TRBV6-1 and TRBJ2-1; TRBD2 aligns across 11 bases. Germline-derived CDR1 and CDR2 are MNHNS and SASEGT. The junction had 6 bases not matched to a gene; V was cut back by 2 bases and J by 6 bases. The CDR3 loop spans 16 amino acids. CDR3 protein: CASSELGLAGGNEQFF. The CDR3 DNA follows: TGTGCCAGCAGTGAACTGGGGCTAGCGGGGGGCAATGAGCAGTTCTTC.

Here the CDR3 reads CASPKPGLATIQYF. CDR3 nucleotide sequence: TGTGCCAGCCCCAAACCGGGACTAGCGACGATTCAGTACTTC. The V call is TRBV6-1, the J call TRBJ2-4; 10 nucleotides agree with TRBD2. The CDR3 is 14 residues long. Per the germline V gene, CDR1 is MNHNS and CDR2 is SASEGT. V was pared by 8 bases and J by 10 bases, with 11 bases of the junction left unmatched.